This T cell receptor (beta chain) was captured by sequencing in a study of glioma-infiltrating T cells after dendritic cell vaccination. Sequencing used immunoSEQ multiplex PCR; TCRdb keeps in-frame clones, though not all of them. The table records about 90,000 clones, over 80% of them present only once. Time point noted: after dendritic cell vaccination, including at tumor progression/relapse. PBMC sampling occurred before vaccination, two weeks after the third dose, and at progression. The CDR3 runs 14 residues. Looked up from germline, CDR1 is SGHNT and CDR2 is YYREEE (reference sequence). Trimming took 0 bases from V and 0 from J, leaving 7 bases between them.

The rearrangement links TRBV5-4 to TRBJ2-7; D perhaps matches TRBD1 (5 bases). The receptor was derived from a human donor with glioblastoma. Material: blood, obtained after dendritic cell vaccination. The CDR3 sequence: CASSLEGSSYEQYF. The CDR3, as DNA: TGTGCCAGCAGCTTGGAGGGGTCCTCCTACGAGCAGTACTTC.